The 26 T cell receptor beta chains reported below all come from one sample, sequenced in a study of spatial heterogeneity in lung cancer. Study-wide findings and caveats: In tumors, expanded intratumoral alpha and beta TCR counts tracked mutation counts.

TCRdb reprocessed the 5' RACE reads via MiXCR and lists one record per CDR3 protein. The sample has 12,000 or so distinct CDR3 sequences; roughly 13% are singletons. No antigen has been assigned to these receptors. Time point denoted: sample taken at primary tumor resection. The sequencing used lung tumor tissue, collected at surgery. The receptors stem from a male donor with early-stage non-small cell lung cancer.

The genes are TRBV5-1 and TRBJ2-1; 11 bases fit TRBD1. The ends lost 4 bases at V and 9 bases at J; junction bases unmatched: 9. Germline CDR1 and CDR2: SGHRS and YFSETQ. The CDR3 has 15 residues. The CDR3 coding sequence is TGCGCCAGCAGCCCGGGCCGGACAGGGGGCTCTGAGCAGTTCTTC. Its translation: CASSPGRTGGSEQFF.

This clonotype was counted between two and nine times. The V gene is TRBV7-8, the J gene TRBJ2-3; D tentatively fits TRBD1 or TRBD2 (6 bases each). Trimming pared 7 bases from V and 5 bases from J, leaving 22 bases between. This CDR3 contains 16 residues. Germline V gives CDR1 SGHVS, CDR2 FQNEAQ. The CDR3 region is CASTSKTRGAGDTQYF. Here the CDR3 DNA reads TGTGCCAGCACCTCTAAGACTAGGGGGGCAGGAGATACGCAGTATTTT.

The J gene is TRBJ1-2, the V gene TRBV20-1; maybe TRBD1 (5 bases). Looked up from germline, CDR1 is DFQATT and CDR2 is SNEGSKA (reference sequence). The CDR3 totals 18 residues. V lost 0 bases to trimming and J lost 0 bases, with 20 bases between them. The CDR3 DNA is TGCAGTGCTAGAGATATCCAGGGAGATGTCGGAGCTAACTATGGCTACACCTTC. This codes for CSARDIQGDVGANYGYTF.

This clonotype has at least ten counts. The J gene is TRBJ2-7, the V gene TRBV6-6, with 10 bases aligning to TRBD1. In germline, CDR1 is MNHNY, CDR2 SVGAGI (reference sequence). J gave up 4 bases and V 6 bases, and 9 bases lay outside the gene matches. The CDR3 has 15 amino acids. The CDR3 DNA is TGTGCCAGCAGCGGGACAGGGGAAGGTCGGTACGAGCAGTACTTC. As protein: CASSGTGEGRYEQYF.

This clonotype was seen many times. The chain joins TRBV6-1 to TRBJ1-2; unclear D gene. CDR1 is MNHNS and CDR2 is SASEGT in the germline V gene. This CDR3 is built from 13 residues. V lost 6 bases and J lost 6, with 14 bases in between. The CDR3 coding sequence is TGTGCCAGCAGGGCTGGAACGGTCGATGGCTACACCTTC. Its protein product is CASRAGTVDGYTF.

This clonotype was seen at least ten times. V gene TRBV28 combines with J gene TRBJ2-7, with no clear D. The V and J ends lost 6 bases and 0 bases respectively, with 9 bases between them. Germline V gene lookup returns CDR1 MDHEN and CDR2 SYDVKM. This CDR3 spans 13 amino acids. The CDR3 nucleotides are TGTGCCAGCAGACCCACCAACTCCTACGAGCAGTACTTC. This codes for CASRPTNSYEQYF.

This clonotype has a handful of counts. The rearrangement links TRBV28 to TRBJ2-3; 7 positions match TRBD1. CDR3 length: 15 residues. The germline gives CDR1 MDHEN, CDR2 SYDVKM. Trimming removed 5 bases from V and 2 bases from J; junction bases left unmatched: 7. The CDR3 sequence: CASSTYRGSTDTQYF. CDR3 bases: TGTGCCAGCAGTACGTACAGGGGATCCACAGATACGCAGTATTTT.

This chain links TRBV12-3 or TRBV12-4 with TRBJ1-1; possibly TRBD1 for D (5 bases). The V and J ends lost 6 bases and 2 bases respectively, with 16 bases between them. This CDR3 is 15 amino acids long. This CDR3 is CASRGDAWLNTEAFF. The CDR3 nucleotides are TGTGCCAGCAGGGGGGACGCCTGGCTCAACACTGAAGCTTTCTTT.

The sample holds a few counts of this clonotype. This chain joins TRBV28 and TRBJ2-7; TRBD2 aligns across 7 bases. The CDR3 spans 16 residues. The V gene's germline CDR1 is MDHEN and CDR2 SYDVKM. J gave up 0 bases and V 6 bases, and 11 bases lay outside the gene matches. The CDR3 DNA is TGTGCCAGCAGCCCCAACACCCGGGACTACTCCTACGAGCAGTACTTC. Amino acids: CASSPNTRDYSYEQYF.

The chain employs TRBV3-1 and TRBJ1-6; D remains unclear. The ends were cut back, 0 bases at V and 13 bases at J, with 13 bases in the middle. The CDR3 is made up of 14 amino acids. Germline V gene sequence: CDR1 LGHDT, CDR2 YNNKEL (reference sequence). DNA for the CDR3: TGTGCCAGCAGCCAAGACGCGGAATCGGCCCCCCTCCACTTT. It yields the protein CASSQDAESAPLHF.

The chain couples TRBV12-3 or TRBV12-4 to TRBJ1-5; the D gene is possibly TRBD1 (6 bases). Trimming stripped 7 bases from V and 3 bases from J, with 13 bases between. The CDR3 consists of 14 residues. In nucleotides, the CDR3 is TGTGCCAGCACTCTCACAGGGTTCAATCAGCCCCAGCATTTT. This codes for CASTLTGFNQPQHF.

This clonotype was counted many times. The chain recombines TRBV7-2 with TRBJ2-3, with D perhaps matching TRBD1 or TRBD2 (7 bases each). The CDR3 contains 13 residues. The V gene's germline CDR1 is SGHTA and CDR2 FQGNSA. Between the trimmed V and J ends, which lost 6 bases and 4 bases, there was a span of 11 bases. The CDR3 is CASRAGGADTQYF. In DNA form, the CDR3 reads TGTGCCAGCAGGGCAGGGGGGGCAGATACGCAGTATTTT.

The gene calls are TRBV12-3 or TRBV12-4 and TRBJ1-5; the D gene is possibly TRBD1 (6 bases). Trimming took 0 bases from V and 6 from J, leaving 9 bases between them. The CDR3 extends over 14 amino acids. The CDR3 region is CASSLAGGIQPQHF. CDR3 nucleotide sequence: TGTGCCAGCAGTTTAGCAGGGGGGATTCAGCCCCAGCATTTT.

This clonotype was picked up many times. This chain links TRBV29-1 with TRBJ1-5, with D possibly matching TRBD1 (5 bases). V dropped 4 bases and J dropped 4 bases, with 14 bases sitting between them. The CDR3 has 14 amino acids. Germline V gives CDR1 SQVTM, CDR2 ANQGSEA. The CDR3 protein is CSVGGTDPNQPQHF. In DNA, the CDR3 is TGCAGCGTTGGTGGGACGGATCCTAATCAGCCCCAGCATTTT.

V is TRBV20-1 and J is TRBJ2-3; D is uncertain. From germline, CDR1 is DFQATT and CDR2 SNEGSKA (reference sequence). This CDR3 region has 13 residues. V dropped 3 bases and J dropped 3 bases, with 10 bases sitting between them. The CDR3 coding sequence is TGCAGTGCTAGTTTCCCCCAGACAGATACGCAGTATTTT. Translation: CSASFPQTDTQYF.

This clonotype was counted a few times. The genes are TRBV20-1 and TRBJ1-4; 7 positions match TRBD1. The CDR3 contains 15 residues. Unmatched junction bases numbered 6, after V lost 1 base and J lost 4 bases. CDR1 DFQATT and CDR2 SNEGSKA come from the germline V gene (reference sequence). CDR3 region: CSARGAGQINEKLFF. The DNA for the CDR3 is TGCAGTGCTAGAGGGGCGGGACAGATTAATGAAAAACTGTTTTTT.

Many counts were recorded for this clonotype. This chain uses TRBV9 with TRBJ2-1, with D unclear. Trimming took 0 bases from V and 3 from J, leaving 10 bases between them. The CDR3 has 15 residues. Germline V lookup: CDR1 SGDLS, CDR2 YYNGEE. CDR3 nucleotide sequence: TGTGCCAGCAGCGTAGTGGATTGGGACTACAATGAGCAGTTCTTC. Protein product: CASSVVDWDYNEQFF.

The sample holds a few counts of this clonotype. The CDR3 nucleotides are TGCAGTGCTAGGTCCCTGGTTCTCTCCTACAATGAGCAGTTCTTC. Protein product: CSARSLVLSYNEQFF. This chain uses TRBV20-1 with TRBJ2-1; unclear D gene. V was trimmed by 3 bases and J by 0 bases, leaving 12 bases between them. Germline V gene sequence: CDR1 DFQATT, CDR2 SNEGSKA (reference sequence). The CDR3 spans 15 residues.

This clonotype showed up just a few times. The chain combines TRBV7-2 with TRBJ2-3; 8 bases map to TRBD2. The CDR3 runs to 16 residues. The V segment lost 5 bases and the J segment 4 bases; nucleotides outside the gene matches: 11. Germline assignment: CDR1 SGHTA and CDR2 FQGNSA. The CDR3 DNA follows: TGTGCCAGCAGCCCCTGGGAGCGGGGGACGGCAGATACGCAGTATTTT. Translated: CASSPWERGTADTQYF.

The chain links TRBV4-1 to TRBJ2-5; D is uncertain. V was trimmed by 4 bases and J by 3 bases, leaving 9 bases between them. This CDR3 has 13 amino acids. Germline values: CDR1 MGHRA, CDR2 YSYEKL. The DNA for the CDR3 is TGCGCCAGCAGCCTTTCAGATAAAGAGACCCAGTACTTC. It translates to CASSLSDKETQYF.

By frequency in the sample, this clonotype is medium-sized. The chain recombines TRBV5-1 with TRBJ2-3; TRBD1 agrees at 9 bases. Germline V gene sequence: CDR1 SGHRS, CDR2 YFSETQ. After removal of 6 bases from V and 4 bases from J, the junction contained 12 bases not matched to a gene. This CDR3 has 16 residues. The CDR3 sequence is CASKILQGALADTQYF. The CDR3 nucleotides are TGCGCCAGCAAAATTCTACAGGGGGCGCTCGCAGATACGCAGTATTTT.

This clonotype was observed at least ten times. The rearrangement links TRBV20-1 to TRBJ1-2, with D hard to call. V lost 3 bases and J lost 2, with 13 bases in between. Germline V gene sequence: CDR1 DFQATT, CDR2 SNEGSKA (reference sequence). The CDR3 sequence is 14 residues long. As DNA, the CDR3 is TGCAGTGCTAGCCCCCCAGAATTGAACTATGGCTACACCTTC. Its translation: CSASPPELNYGYTF.

Only a few counts were recorded for this clonotype. V and J are TRBV19 and TRBJ1-5, with D hard to call. V shed 3 bases and J shed 6 bases, with 6 bases lying between them. The V gene's germline CDR1 is LNHDA and CDR2 SQIVND (reference sequence). This CDR3 region has 12 residues. The CDR3 loop is CASSITGQPQHF. CDR3 coding DNA: TGTGCCAGTAGTATTACCGGTCAGCCCCAGCATTTT.

This clonotype was seen many times. V is TRBV18 and J is TRBJ1-3; D is uncertain. The length of the CDR3 is 15 residues. Germline CDR1 KGHSH, CDR2 LQKENI. Deletions cut 3 bases from V and 4 bases from J, with 13 bases between. The DNA of the CDR3 is TGTGCCAGCTCACCTCGCAGTAGTACGGGAAACACCATATATTTT. Translating it yields CASSPRSSTGNTIYF. Filled out from reference TRBV18 and TRBJ1-3, the complete variable domain reads NAGVMQNPRHLVRRRGQEARLRCSPMKGHSHVYWYRQLPEEGLKFMVYLQKENIIDESGMPKERFSAEFPKEGPSILRIQQVVRGDSAAYFCASSPRSSTGNTIYFGEGSWLTVV.

This clonotype was seen at least ten times. The rearrangement uses TRBV4-2 and TRBJ2-1; 11 bases align to TRBD2. The germline V gene has CDR1 LGHNA and CDR2 YNFKEQ. The CDR3 is 14 amino acids. V gave up 2 bases and J gave up 6 bases; unmatched junction bases: 0. The CDR3: CASSQLAGGNEQFF. The CDR3 DNA reads TGTGCCAGCAGCCAACTAGCGGGGGGCAATGAGCAGTTCTTC.

About this clonotype itself: It may be a read error: a sequence one base away is much more abundant. The rearrangement joins TRBV7-2 to TRBJ1-3; 10 bases agree with TRBD1. The germline gives CDR1 SGHTA, CDR2 FQGNSA. The CDR3 runs to 15 residues. The J segment lost 3 bases and the V segment lost 8 bases, leaving 7 bases of the junction unmatched. The CDR3 loop is CASSRQGAYGNTIYF. CDR3 DNA sequence: TGTGCCAGCTCCAGACAGGGGGCATATGGAAACACCATATATTTT.